This T cell receptor beta chain was sequenced in a study of CD8 T cells in acute hepatitis C reinfection. Trimming took 2 bases from V and 5 from J; bases not matched to a gene: 8. The CDR3 is 15 amino acids. In germline, CDR1 is SGHVS, CDR2 FNYEAQ. General observations from the study: Overrepresentation in the naive pool did not explain the preferential TRBV04 and TRBV06 usage seen in all groups.

This clone was recorded a few times. The time point: acute HCV infection, within 168 days of estimated infection date. The hepatitis C virus-specific receptor repertoire was characterized directly ex vivo, with no prior expansion in culture. Data came from immunoSEQ multiplex PCR; TCRdb stores just in-frame clones and leaves some out. The table has some 1,400 clones, approximately 48% seen once; the top ten hold approximately 8.5%. This chain joins TRBV7-6 and TRBJ2-5, with 7 bases that match TRBD2. Sequenced here: HCV NS3-1073 tetramer-sorted CD8+ T cells from PBMCs, sampled during acute infection. The receptor's source is a woman aged 18-29 years with chronic hepatitis C. The CDR3 DNA reads as TGTGCCAGCAGCTTATCACCCGGGGGGTGGGAGACCCAGTACTTC. It specifies CASSLSPGGWETQYF.